What follows are 4 T cell receptor beta chains derived from one specimen sequenced in a study of Ad26.COV2.S vaccination and SARS-CoV-2 variants. Produced via immunoSEQ multiplex PCR; TCRdb's table is partial and in-frame only. The sample includes under 550,000 clones, 90% seen only once; the top ten take approximately 12%. Described treatment: some 20 received Ad26.COV2.S at low or high dose, single or two shots; about five received placebo; per-sample allocation not given. Day 63 after the first injection of vaccine or placebo was the sampling time. The source was peripheral blood, collected in a trial of Ad26.COV2.S vaccine versus placebo. All receptors derive from a person between 18 and 60 years old who received the Ad26.COV2.S COVID-19 vaccine or a placebo.

The chain employs TRBV5-1 and TRBJ2-3; 11 positions match TRBD2. The junction had 6 bases not matched to a gene; V was cut back by 4 bases and J by 2 bases. The CDR3 contains 16 residues. Germline CDR1 SGHRS, CDR2 YFSETQ. CDR3 in amino acids: CASSAGTSGDTDTQYF. The CDR3 nucleotides are TGCGCCAGCAGCGCCGGGACTAGCGGAGACACAGATACGCAGTATTTT.

The V call is TRBV5-1, the J call TRBJ2-7; D is undetermined. V was shortened by 1 base and J by 0 bases, with 14 bases between the two germline ends. Germline loops: CDR1 SGHRS, CDR2 YFSETQ. This CDR3 comprises 16 residues. The chain's CDR3 is CASSLWTTPDSYEQYF. CDR3 DNA: TGCGCCAGCAGCTTGTGGACGACCCCAGACTCCTACGAGCAGTACTTC.

This chain uses TRBV11-2 with TRBJ1-6, with a weak D call TRBD1 (6 bases). CDR1 and CDR2 from the germline V gene are SGHAT and FQNNGV. This CDR3 is built from 14 residues. The V end was cut by 1 base, the J end by 5 bases, with 6 bases between. CDR3 nucleotides: TGTGCCAGCAGCTTAGCAGGGGATAATTCACCCCTCCACTTT. Amino acid sequence: CASSLAGDNSPLHF.

V usage is TRBV28 and J usage is TRBJ2-2; 9 nucleotides line up with TRBD2. V lost 3 bases, J lost 6 bases, and 5 bases stayed unmatched. CDR1 is MDHEN and CDR2 is SYDVKM in the germline V gene. The CDR3 has 15 residues. CDR3 loop: CASSFSLAGPGELFF. DNA of the CDR3: TGTGCCAGCAGTTTTAGTCTAGCGGGACCCGGGGAGCTGTTTTTT. The full variable domain, completed using reference TRBV28 and TRBJ2-2, is DVKVTQSSRYLVKRTGEKVFLECVQDMDHENMFWYRQDPGLGLRLIYFSYDVKMKEKGDIPEGYSVSREKKERFSLILESASTNQTSMYLCASSFSLAGPGELFFGEGSRLTVL.